The TCR beta chain under discussion was sequenced for a study of cytomegalovirus exposure and HLA in healthy donors. Across the study: Caucasian-associated ancestry cluster membership applied to just over 80% of around 400 genotyped donors.

The junction had 4 bases not matched to a gene; V was cut back by 5 bases and J by 2 bases. The CDR3 extends over 15 amino acids. The germline CDR1 and CDR2 sequences are SEHNR and FQNEAQ (reference sequence). Study-level points and caveats: Researchers counted around 180 TCR beta chains as cytomegalovirus-associated. Follow-up analysis found HLA locus-dependent TCR association rates, highest for DRB1 and lowest for HLA-C. When analyzed later, a missense DCLRE1C variant was found to be linked to TCR beta V- and J-gene trimming.

A multiplex PCR was run with 60 Vbeta primers and 13 Jbeta primers. Profiling relied on immunoSEQ multiplex PCR, and the TCRdb table lists in-frame clones only, not all of them. The table records about 220,000 clones, about 80% of them present only once. Turning to this clone: Its cognate antigen is unknown.

Sequencing input: PBMCs. The TCR comes from a man in his forties in good health and CMV-seropositive. The chain has TRBV7-9 and TRBJ2-1, with 9 bases lining up with TRBD2. The CDR3 nucleotides read TGTGCCAGCAGCACCCTAGCGGGACCCTACAATGAGCAGTTCTTC. This encodes CASSTLAGPYNEQFF. Full variable domain (rest looked up from reference TRBV7-9 and TRBJ2-1): DTGVSQNPRHKITKRGQNVTFRCDPISEHNRLYWYRQTLGQGPEFLTYFQNEAQLEKSRLLSDRFSAERPKGSFSTLEIQRTEQGDSAMYLCASSTLAGPYNEQFFGPGTRLTVL.